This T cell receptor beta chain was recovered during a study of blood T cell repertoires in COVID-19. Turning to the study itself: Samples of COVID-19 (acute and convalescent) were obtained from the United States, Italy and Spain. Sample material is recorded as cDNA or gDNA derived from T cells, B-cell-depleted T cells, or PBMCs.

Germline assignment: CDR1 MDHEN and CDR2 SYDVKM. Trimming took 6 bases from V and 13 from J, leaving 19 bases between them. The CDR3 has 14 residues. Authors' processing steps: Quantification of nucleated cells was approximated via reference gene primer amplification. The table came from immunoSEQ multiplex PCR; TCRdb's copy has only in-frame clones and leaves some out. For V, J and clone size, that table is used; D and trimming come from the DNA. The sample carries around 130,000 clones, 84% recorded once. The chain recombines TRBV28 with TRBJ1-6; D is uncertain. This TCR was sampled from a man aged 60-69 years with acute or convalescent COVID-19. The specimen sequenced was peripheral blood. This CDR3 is CASRPERRRVPLHF. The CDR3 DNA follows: TGTGCCAGCAGACCTGAACGCAGGAGGGTTCCCCTCCACTTT.